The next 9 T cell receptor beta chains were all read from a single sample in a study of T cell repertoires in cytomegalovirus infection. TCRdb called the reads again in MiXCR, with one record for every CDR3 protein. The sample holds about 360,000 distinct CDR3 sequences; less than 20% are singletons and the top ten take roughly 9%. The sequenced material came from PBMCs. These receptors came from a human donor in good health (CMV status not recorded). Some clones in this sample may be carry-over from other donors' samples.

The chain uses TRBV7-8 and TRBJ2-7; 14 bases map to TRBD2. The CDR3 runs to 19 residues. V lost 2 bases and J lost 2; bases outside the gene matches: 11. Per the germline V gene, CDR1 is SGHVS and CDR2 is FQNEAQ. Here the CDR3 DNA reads TGTGCCAGCAGCTTAACCGGGACTAGCGGGAGATTTGGGACCTACGAGCAGTACTTC. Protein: CASSLTGTSGRFGTYEQYF.

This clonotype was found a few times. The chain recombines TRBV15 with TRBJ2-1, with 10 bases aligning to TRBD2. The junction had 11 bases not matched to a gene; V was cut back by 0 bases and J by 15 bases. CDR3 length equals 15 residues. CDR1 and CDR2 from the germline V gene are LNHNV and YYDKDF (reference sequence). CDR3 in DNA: TGTGCCACCAGCAGAGATCGTCTAGCGGGAGCCTCCTCGTTCTTC. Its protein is CATSRDRLAGASSFF. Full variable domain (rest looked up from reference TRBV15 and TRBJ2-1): DAMVIQNPRYQVTQFGKPVTLSCSQTLNHNVMYWYQQKSSQAPKLLFHYYDKDFNNEADTPDNFQSRRPNTSFCFLDIRSPGLGDTAMYLCATSRDRLAGASSFFGPGTRLTVL.

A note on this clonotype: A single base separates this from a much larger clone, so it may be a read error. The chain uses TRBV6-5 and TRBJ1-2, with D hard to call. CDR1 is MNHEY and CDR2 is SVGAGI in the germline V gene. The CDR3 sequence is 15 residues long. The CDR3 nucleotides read TGTGCCGGCAGCAATGAGTTAGGTTACGGCTATGGCTACACCTTC. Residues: CAGSNELGYGYGYTF.

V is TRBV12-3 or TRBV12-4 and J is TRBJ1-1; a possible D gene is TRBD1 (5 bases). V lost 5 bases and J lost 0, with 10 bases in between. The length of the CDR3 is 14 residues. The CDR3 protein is CASSRSGLNTEAFF. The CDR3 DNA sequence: TGTGCCAGCAGTCGCTCAGGGCTGAACACTGAAGCTTTCTTT.

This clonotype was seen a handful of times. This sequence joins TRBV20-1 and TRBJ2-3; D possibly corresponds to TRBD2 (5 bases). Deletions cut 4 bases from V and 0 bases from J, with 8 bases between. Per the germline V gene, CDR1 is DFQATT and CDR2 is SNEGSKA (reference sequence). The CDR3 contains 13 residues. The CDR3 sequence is CSANGISTDTQYF. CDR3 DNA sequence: TGCAGTGCTAACGGGATTAGCACAGATACGCAGTATTTT.

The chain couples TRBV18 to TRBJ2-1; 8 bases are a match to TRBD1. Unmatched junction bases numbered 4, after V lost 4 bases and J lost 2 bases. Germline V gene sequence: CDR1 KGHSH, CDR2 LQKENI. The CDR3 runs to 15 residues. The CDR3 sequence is CASSLQTGAYNEQFF. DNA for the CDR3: TGTGCCAGCTCACTACAGACAGGGGCCTACAATGAGCAGTTCTTC.

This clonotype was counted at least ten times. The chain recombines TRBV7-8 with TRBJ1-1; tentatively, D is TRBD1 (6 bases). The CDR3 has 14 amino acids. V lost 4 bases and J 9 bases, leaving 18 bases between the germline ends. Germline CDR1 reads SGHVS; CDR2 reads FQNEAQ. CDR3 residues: CASSSLGGHRQAFF. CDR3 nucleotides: TGTGCCAGCAGCTCCCTAGGGGGTCACAGGCAAGCTTTCTTT. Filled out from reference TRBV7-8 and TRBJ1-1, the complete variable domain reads GAGVSQSPRYKVAKRGQDVALRCDPISGHVSLFWYQQALGQGPEFLTYFQNEAQLDKSGLPSDRFFAERPEGSVSTLKIQRTQQEDSAVYLCASSSLGGHRQAFFGQGTRLTVV.

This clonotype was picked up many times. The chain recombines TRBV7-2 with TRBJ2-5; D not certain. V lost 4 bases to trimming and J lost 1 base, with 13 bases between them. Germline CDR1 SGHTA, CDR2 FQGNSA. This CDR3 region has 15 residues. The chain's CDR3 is CASSSIQRIQETQYF. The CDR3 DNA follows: TGTGCCAGCAGCTCTATCCAGAGAATCCAAGAGACCCAGTACTTC. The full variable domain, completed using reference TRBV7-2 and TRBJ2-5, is GAGVSQSPSNKVTEKGKDVELRCDPISGHTALYWYRQSLGQGLEFLIYFQGNSAPDKSGLPSDRFSAERTGGSVSTLTIQRTQQEDSAVYLCASSSIQRIQETQYFGPGTRLLVL.

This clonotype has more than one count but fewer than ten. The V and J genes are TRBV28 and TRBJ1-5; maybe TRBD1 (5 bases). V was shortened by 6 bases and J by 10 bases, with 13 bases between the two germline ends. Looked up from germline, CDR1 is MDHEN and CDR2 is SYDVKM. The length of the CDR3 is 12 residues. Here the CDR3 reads CASSITQEPQHF. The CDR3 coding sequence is TGTGCCAGCAGCATTACACAGGAACCCCAGCATTTT.